This entry lists 25 T cell receptor beta chains sequenced from one sample in a study of blood T cell repertoires in COVID-19. TCRdb keeps only in-frame clones here, not all; method: immunoSEQ multiplex PCR. The sample contains some 76,000 clones, about four fifths of which appear only once. The sample comprised peripheral blood. Every receptor here comes from a woman in her sixties with acute or convalescent COVID-19.

The chain combines TRBV12-5 with TRBJ1-1; a weak D match, TRBD1 (5 bases). The CDR3 spans 15 residues. The germline V gene encodes CDR1 LGHNT and CDR2 FRNRAP. The germline V and J ends were trimmed by 6 bases and 7 bases, with 21 bases remaining between them. The CDR3 sequence: CASGTAFGTGLEAFF. The CDR3 DNA follows: TGTGCTAGTGGGACTGCTTTTGGCACAGGCCTTGAAGCTTTCTTT.

This clone was observed a handful of times. The chain carries TRBV5-1 and TRBJ1-1; D is unresolved. The germline V gene has CDR1 SGHRS and CDR2 YFSETQ. CDR3 length: 11 amino acids. V shed 4 bases and J shed 4 bases, with 5 bases lying between them. CDR3 region: CASSDSTEAFF. For the CDR3, the DNA is TGCGCCAGCAGCGACTCCACTGAAGCTTTCTTT.

The chain uses TRBV5-1 and TRBJ1-2, with TRBD1 matching 7 bases. With V trimmed by 0 bases and J by 7 bases, 6 bases remained unmatched. CDR1 and CDR2 (germline): SGHRS, YFSETQ. This CDR3 comprises 14 residues. The CDR3 loop reads CASSLDPGGSGYTF. The CDR3 coding sequence is TGCGCCAGCAGCTTGGACCCAGGGGGTTCTGGCTACACCTTC. The entire variable domain, with the rest obtained from reference TRBV5-1 and TRBJ1-2, is as follows: KAGVTQTPRYLIKTRGQQVTLSCSPISGHRSVSWYQQTPGQGLQFLFEYFSETQRNKGNFPGRFSGRQFSNSRSEMNVSTLELGDSALYLCASSLDPGGSGYTFGSGTRLTVV.

The chain combines TRBV3-1 (or the pseudogene TRBV3-2) with TRBJ2-1; 8 positions match TRBD2. CDR3 size: 14 residues. The junction had 4 bases not matched to a gene; V was cut back by 6 bases and J by 3 bases. Looked up from germline, CDR1 is LGHDT and CDR2 is YNNKEL (reference sequence). The DNA of the CDR3 is TGTGCCAGCAGTGACAGCGGGAGCTACAATGAGCAGTTCTTC. This gives the protein CASSDSGSYNEQFF.

Ten or more counts support this clone. V and J are TRBV14 and TRBJ1-2; weak D call: TRBD1 (5 bases). V was trimmed by 4 bases and J by 6 bases, leaving 18 bases between them. CDR1 and CDR2 from the germline V gene are SGHDN and FVKESK. The CDR3 extends over 15 amino acids. The CDR3 sequence is CASSPRQPSTDGYTF. CDR3 in DNA: TGTGCCAGCAGCCCAAGACAGCCAAGTACGGATGGCTACACCTTC.

This chain joins TRBV4-1 and TRBJ1-1; D is undetermined. Germline V gene data show CDR1 as MGHRA and CDR2 as YSYEKL. V was shortened by 4 bases and J by 1 base, with 16 bases between the two germline ends. The CDR3 loop spans 16 amino acids. In DNA form, the CDR3 reads TGCGCCAGCAGCCTCCCCTTTTTGAGCCGGAACACTGAAGCTTTCTTT. Protein: CASSLPFLSRNTEAFF.

The chain links TRBV30 to TRBJ2-2; a possible D gene is TRBD1 (5 bases). Germline CDR1 reads GTSNPN; CDR2 reads SVGIG (reference sequence). This CDR3 contains 15 residues. V shed 0 bases and J shed 7 bases, with 15 bases lying between them. The CDR3 DNA sequence: TGTGCCTGGAGTGTGCAGGGCCCTACCTACGGGGAGCTGTTTTTT. It yields the protein CAWSVQGPTYGELFF.

The rearrangement uses TRBV27 and TRBJ1-5, with a possible D match to TRBD1 (5 bases). In germline, CDR1 is MNHEY, CDR2 SMNVEV (reference sequence). V lost 4 bases to trimming and J lost 9 bases, with 13 bases between them. This CDR3 spans 13 amino acids. As DNA, the CDR3 is TGTGCCAGCAGTTGGGGCCCACCTGGGCCCCAGCATTTT. It is translated as CASSWGPPGPQHF.

The gene calls are TRBV18 and TRBJ1-5, with D uncertain. The germline V gene has CDR1 KGHSH and CDR2 LQKENI. V was clipped by 2 bases and J by 7 bases, with 12 bases between them. The CDR3 covers 14 residues. Here the CDR3 reads CASSPGYGVQPQHF. DNA for the CDR3: TGTGCCAGCTCACCAGGGTACGGGGTGCAGCCCCAGCATTTT.

This chain connects TRBV30 to TRBJ1-2; no definite D call. The CDR3 is 12 residues long. The V end lost 5 bases, the J end lost 5 bases, and 12 bases lay between the germline ends. Germline V lookup: CDR1 GTSNPN, CDR2 SVGIG (reference sequence). CDR3: CAWAGSRYGYTF. The CDR3 DNA reads as TGTGCCTGGGCGGGGAGTCGGTATGGCTACACCTTC.

The chain couples TRBV4-1 to TRBJ1-1; D uncertain. Looked up from germline, CDR1 is MGHRA and CDR2 is YSYEKL. The V and J ends lost 1 base and 5 bases respectively, with 8 bases between them. The CDR3 covers 13 residues. The CDR3 sequence: CASSQGGATEAFF. The CDR3 DNA sequence: TGCGCCAGCAGCCAAGGAGGAGCTACTGAAGCTTTCTTT.

This clone was detected ten times or more. The rearrangement joins TRBV30 to TRBJ1-4; D is ambiguous. Germline CDR1 GTSNPN, CDR2 SVGIG (reference sequence). The V end was cut by 0 bases, the J end by 10 bases, with 12 bases between. The CDR3 has 13 residues. The chain's CDR3 is CAWSVSPRLKLFF. In DNA form, the CDR3 reads TGTGCCTGGAGTGTTTCTCCCAGACTAAAACTGTTTTTT. The full variable domain, completed using reference TRBV30 and TRBJ1-4, is SQTIHQWPATLVQPVGSPLSLECTVEGTSNPNLYWYRQAAGRGLQLLFYSVGIGQISSEVPQNLSASRPQDRQFILSSKKLLLSDSGFYLCAWSVSPRLKLFFGSGTQLSVL.

The V and J genes are TRBV5-1 and TRBJ2-5; D is uncertain. V lost 0 bases and J 1 base, leaving 7 bases between the germline ends. The germline V gene encodes CDR1 SGHRS and CDR2 YFSETQ. This CDR3 has 14 residues. The CDR3 region has the DNA TGCGCCAGCAGCTTGGAGCCGCTCCAAGAGACCCAGTACTTC. It codes for CASSLEPLQETQYF. Variable domain in full (rest from reference TRBV5-1 and TRBJ2-5): KAGVTQTPRYLIKTRGQQVTLSCSPISGHRSVSWYQQTPGQGLQFLFEYFSETQRNKGNFPGRFSGRQFSNSRSEMNVSTLELGDSALYLCASSLEPLQETQYFGPGTRLLVL.

J is TRBJ1-5 and V is TRBV11-2; 9 bases match TRBD1. Germline trimming cut 4 bases from V and 6 bases from J; bases unmatched to any gene: 7. The CDR3 length is 15 residues. Germline V lookup: CDR1 SGHAT, CDR2 FQNNGV. The DNA for the CDR3 is TGTGCCAGCAGCTCTAACAGGGGGCCGGCTCAGCCCCAGCATTTT. Translated, it gives CASSSNRGPAQPQHF. The variable domain in full, completed from reference TRBV11-2 and TRBJ1-5, reads EAGVAQSPRYKIIEKRQSVAFWCNPISGHATLYWYQQILGQGPKLLIQFQNNGVVDDSQLPKDRFSAERLKGVDSTLKIQPAKLEDSAVYLCASSSNRGPAQPQHFGDGTRLSIL.

The table lists this clone with a count of one. The chain has TRBV30 and TRBJ1-6; D is uncertain. Trimming shortened V by 0 bases and J by 9 bases, and 15 bases separated the two germline ends. The CDR3 sequence is 15 residues long. Germline-derived CDR1 and CDR2 are GTSNPN and SVGIG (reference sequence). CDR3 region: CAWSVRGRPLSPLHF. The CDR3 region has the DNA TGTGCCTGGAGTGTACGAGGCAGACCGCTTTCACCCCTCCACTTT.

This clone appeared a single time. This sequence joins TRBV12-3 or TRBV12-4 and TRBJ2-5; D is unresolved. V was cut by 3 bases and J by 7 bases, with 9 bases left in between. The CDR3 contains 12 residues. As DNA, the CDR3 is TGTGCCAGCAGTTTTATGTCGCGGACCCAGTACTTC. It codes for CASSFMSRTQYF.

This clone has a single count. The J gene is TRBJ1-1, the V gene TRBV14; no firm D call. Deletions cut 1 base from V and 0 bases from J, with 6 bases between. This CDR3 comprises 14 residues. The germline V gene encodes CDR1 SGHDN and CDR2 FVKESK. The CDR3 sequence is CASSQGVLNTEAFF. The CDR3, as DNA: TGTGCCAGCAGCCAAGGAGTGTTGAACACTGAAGCTTTCTTT.

The gene calls are TRBV6-5 and TRBJ1-2; 8 nucleotides match TRBD1. With V trimmed by 5 bases and J by 1 base, 3 bases remained unmatched. CDR1 is MNHEY and CDR2 is SVGAGI in the germline V gene. The length of the CDR3 is 14 residues. The CDR3 DNA reads as TGTGCCAGCAGTCCGGACAGGGATAACTATGGCTACACCTTC. Residues: CASSPDRDNYGYTF.

This sequence joins TRBV6-1 and TRBJ2-5; TRBD2 matches at 7 bases. The CDR3 spans 14 residues. Germline V lookup: CDR1 MNHNS, CDR2 SASEGT. Trimming took 1 base from V and 4 from J; bases not matched to a gene: 3. This chain's CDR3 is CASSEGGGGETQYF. The DNA of the CDR3 is TGTGCCAGCAGTGAAGGTGGCGGGGGAGAGACCCAGTACTTC.

The chain links TRBV5-6 to TRBJ2-7; D gene ambiguous. CDR1 and CDR2 (germline): SGHDT, YYEEEE. The CDR3 is 15 amino acids. V gave up 0 bases and J gave up 1 base, with 11 bases separating them. The DNA for the CDR3 is TGTGCCAGCAGCTTGGGTGGGCAGTTTTCCTACGAGCAGTACTTC. The encoded protein is CASSLGGQFSYEQYF.

This clone was detected only once. The chain joins TRBV6-2 or TRBV6-3 to TRBJ2-3; 13 bases agree with TRBD2. This CDR3 is built from 20 residues. The V and J ends lost 6 bases and 0 bases, in that order; junction bases with no gene match: 15. Germline V gene lookup returns CDR1 MNHEY and CDR2 SVGEGT. The CDR3 reads CASSSRRLAGGFSSTDTQYF. CDR3 DNA: TGTGCCAGCAGCTCACGCAGACTAGCGGGGGGTTTTTCTAGCACAGATACGCAGTATTTT.

This chain uses TRBV18 with TRBJ2-1; TRBD2 aligns across 8 bases. The CDR3 totals 18 residues. J was trimmed by 0 bases and V by 1 base; bases with no gene match: 8. The germline V gene encodes CDR1 KGHSH and CDR2 LQKENI. The CDR3 coding sequence is TGTGCCAGCTCACCACGGCCGGGGGGGAGAAGCTCCTACAATGAGCAGTTCTTC. Protein sequence: CASSPRPGGRSSYNEQFF.

CDR3 nucleotide sequence: TGTGCCAGAACCCGGGACAGAAACTTGAGGAGCTCCTACGAGCAGTACTTC. Residues: CARTRDRNLRSSYEQYF. V is TRBV5-3 and J is TRBJ2-7; TRBD1 agrees at 7 bases. TRBV5-3 is filed as an ORF, its function uncertain. The CDR3 totals 17 residues. After removal of 6 bases from V and 0 bases from J, the junction contained 15 bases not matched to a gene.

The chain joins TRBV30 to TRBJ1-2, with 10 bases aligning to TRBD1. The CDR3 contains 15 residues. The germline CDR1 and CDR2 sequences are GTSNPN and SVGIG (reference sequence). V lost 1 base and J lost 2; bases outside the gene matches: 4. The CDR3 protein is CAWSADRGPNYGYTF. CDR3 nucleotides: TGTGCCTGGAGTGCTGACAGGGGGCCCAACTATGGCTACACCTTC.

CDR3 loop: CASSLFTGVSGNTIYF. The CDR3 bases are TGTGCCAGCTCACTATTTACAGGAGTTTCTGGAAACACCATATATTTT. V and J are TRBV18 and TRBJ1-3, with D possibly matching TRBD1 (5 bases). Trimming left V 4 bases short and J 1 base short, with 14 bases between. The CDR3 is 16 amino acids. Germline-derived CDR1 and CDR2 are KGHSH and LQKENI.